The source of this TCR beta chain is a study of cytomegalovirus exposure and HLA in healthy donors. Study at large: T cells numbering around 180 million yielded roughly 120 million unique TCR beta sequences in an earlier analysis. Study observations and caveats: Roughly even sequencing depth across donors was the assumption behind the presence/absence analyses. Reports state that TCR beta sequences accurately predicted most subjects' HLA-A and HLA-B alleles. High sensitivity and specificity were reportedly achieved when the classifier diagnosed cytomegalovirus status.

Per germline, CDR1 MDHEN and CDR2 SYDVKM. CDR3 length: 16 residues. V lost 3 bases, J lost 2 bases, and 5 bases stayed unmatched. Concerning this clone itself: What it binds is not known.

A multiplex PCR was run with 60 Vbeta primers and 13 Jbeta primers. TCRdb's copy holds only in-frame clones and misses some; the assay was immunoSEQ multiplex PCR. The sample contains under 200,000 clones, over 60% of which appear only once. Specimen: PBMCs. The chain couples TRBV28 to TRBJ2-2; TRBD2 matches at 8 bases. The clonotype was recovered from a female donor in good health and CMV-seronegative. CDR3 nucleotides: TGTGCCAGCAGTTTGGTTAGCGGGACTAACACCGGGGAGCTGTTTTTT. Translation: CASSLVSGTNTGELFF.